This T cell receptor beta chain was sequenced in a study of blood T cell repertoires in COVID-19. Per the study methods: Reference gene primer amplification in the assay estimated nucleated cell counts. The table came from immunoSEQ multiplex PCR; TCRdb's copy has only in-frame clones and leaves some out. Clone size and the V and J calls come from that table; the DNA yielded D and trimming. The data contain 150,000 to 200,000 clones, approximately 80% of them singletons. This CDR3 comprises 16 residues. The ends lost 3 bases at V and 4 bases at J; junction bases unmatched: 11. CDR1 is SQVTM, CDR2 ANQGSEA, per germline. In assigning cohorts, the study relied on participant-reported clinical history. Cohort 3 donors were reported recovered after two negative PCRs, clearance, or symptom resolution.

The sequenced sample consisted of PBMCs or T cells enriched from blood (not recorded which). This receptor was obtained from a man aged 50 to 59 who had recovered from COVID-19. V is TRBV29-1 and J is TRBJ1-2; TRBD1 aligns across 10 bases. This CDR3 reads CSVEKRDRGIFYGYTF. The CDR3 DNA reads TGCAGCGTTGAGAAACGGGACAGGGGAATCTTCTATGGCTACACCTTC.